The clone carrying this T cell receptor beta chain has only a few counts. What it binds is not known. Sorted CD4+ subsets: naive, central memory, regulatory, stem cell-like memory (CD45RO/CCR7/CD25/CD127/CD95/CD27 panel). Germline loops: CDR1 SGHRS, CDR2 YFSETQ. CDR3 length: 15 amino acids. The V and J ends lost 0 bases and 9 bases, in that order; junction bases with no gene match: 5. This record belongs to a study of beta chain features in type 1 diabetes. About the study: Patients shared similar age, gender and cell yields with healthy donors. Study conclusions and caveats: Moderate but significant shortening of TCRB CDR3s was recorded in all four CD4+ subsets from Type 1 diabetes patients.

Expressed TCRB transcripts were sequenced because the entire RNA isolate underwent reverse transcription. Profiling relied on immunoSEQ multiplex PCR, and the TCRdb table lists in-frame clones only, not all of them. The sample shows 23,000 or so clones, 69% of them seen only once. Sequencing input: Tregs from blood. The rearrangement links TRBV5-1 to TRBJ1-6; 8 bases map to TRBD1. The receptor's source is a man between 18 and 29 years old with type 1 diabetes. The DNA of the CDR3 is TGCGCCAGCAGCTTGGGGGCAGGGGGCAGTTCACCCCTCCACTTT. It encodes CASSLGAGGSSPLHF.